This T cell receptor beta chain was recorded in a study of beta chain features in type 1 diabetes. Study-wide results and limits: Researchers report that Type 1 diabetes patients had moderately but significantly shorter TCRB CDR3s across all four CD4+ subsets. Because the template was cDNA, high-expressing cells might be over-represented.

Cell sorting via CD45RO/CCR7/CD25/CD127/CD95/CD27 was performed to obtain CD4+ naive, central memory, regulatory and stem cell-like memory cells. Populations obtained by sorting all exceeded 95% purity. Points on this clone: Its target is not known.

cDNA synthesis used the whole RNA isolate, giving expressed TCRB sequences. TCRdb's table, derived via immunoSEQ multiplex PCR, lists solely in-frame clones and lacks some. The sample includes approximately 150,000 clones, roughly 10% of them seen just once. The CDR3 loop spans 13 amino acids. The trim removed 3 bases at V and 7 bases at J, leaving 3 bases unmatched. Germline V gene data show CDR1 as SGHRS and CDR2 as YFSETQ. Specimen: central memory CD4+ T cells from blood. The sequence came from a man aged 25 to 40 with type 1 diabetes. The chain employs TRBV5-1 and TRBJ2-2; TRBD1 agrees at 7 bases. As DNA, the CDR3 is TGCGCCAGCAGCTCGGACAGGCACGGGGAGCTGTTTTTT. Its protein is CASSSDRHGELFF.